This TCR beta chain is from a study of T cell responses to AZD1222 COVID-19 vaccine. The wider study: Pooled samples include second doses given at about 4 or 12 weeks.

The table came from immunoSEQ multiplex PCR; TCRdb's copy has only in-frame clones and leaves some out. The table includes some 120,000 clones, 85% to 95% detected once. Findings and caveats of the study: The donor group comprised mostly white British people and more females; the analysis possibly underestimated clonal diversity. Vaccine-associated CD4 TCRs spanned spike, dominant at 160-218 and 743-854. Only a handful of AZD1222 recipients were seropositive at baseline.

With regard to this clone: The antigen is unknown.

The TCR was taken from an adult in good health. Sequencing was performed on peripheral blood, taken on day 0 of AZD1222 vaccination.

This CDR3 reads CASSLWGVGTEAFF. The CDR3 bases are TGTGCCAGCAGCTTGTGGGGCGTGGGGACTGAAGCTTTCTTT. The chain joins TRBV5-6 to TRBJ1-1; D might be TRBD1 (5 bases). The ends were cut back, 1 base at V and 5 bases at J, with 12 bases in the middle. Germline loops: CDR1 SGHDT, CDR2 YYEEEE. The CDR3 covers 14 residues.